The 8 T cell receptor beta chains reported below all come from one sample, sequenced in a study of immune heterogeneity within non-small cell lung tumors. As template, the study used bulk tumor genomic DNA at roughly 550 ng per sample. Surgery yielded several widely spaced biopsies per primary tumor. Enrolled individuals presented with untreated, newly diagnosed non-small cell lung cancer and received curative surgery. TCR beta CDR3 was amplified by multiplex PCR using 32 V and 13 J primers. One entry per CDR3 protein, called by TCRdb with MiXCR from the multiplex PCR reads. The table lists roughly 3,200 distinct CDR3 sequences, roughly a sixth of them singletons, with around 19% in the top ten. The sequencing sample was made of lung tumor tissue. The origin of the receptors is a man aged 50 to 59 with non-small cell lung cancer.

The chain is built from TRBV27 and TRBJ2-1; 9 bases align to TRBD2. CDR3 length: 12 amino acids. V was clipped by 4 bases and J by 9 bases; unmatched bases: 1. CDR1 is MNHEY and CDR2 is SMNVEV in the germline V gene (reference sequence). The CDR3 here is CASSCGGGEQFF. DNA of the CDR3: TGTGCCAGCAGTTGCGGGGGGGGTGAGCAGTTCTTC.

Relative to its sample, this clonotype is medium-sized. The rearrangement links TRBV28 to TRBJ2-5; the match to TRBD1 covers 10 bases. Germline trimming cut 5 bases from V and 5 bases from J; bases unmatched to any gene: 8. The CDR3 sequence is 15 residues long. In germline, CDR1 is MDHEN, CDR2 SYDVKM. The CDR3: CASSIGTGALETQYF. The CDR3 coding sequence is TGTGCCAGCAGTATAGGGACAGGGGCGTTGGAGACCCAGTACTTC.

The table lists this clonotype with many counts. The chain joins TRBV7-9 to TRBJ2-5; 7 nucleotides line up with TRBD2. The J segment lost 2 bases and the V segment lost 5 bases, leaving 11 bases of the junction unmatched. Per germline, CDR1 SEHNR and CDR2 FQNEAQ (reference sequence). The CDR3 spans 16 residues. CDR3 nucleotide sequence: TGTGCCAGCAGCCGTGCCGGGGGAGGGCGACAAGAGACCCAGTACTTC. This gives the protein CASSRAGGGRQETQYF.

Remarks on this clonotype: Mismatch with germline at one junction end may stem from a read error. This chain uses TRBV6-1 with TRBJ1-5; the D is unclear. CDR3 size: 13 residues. From germline, CDR1 is MNHNS and CDR2 SASEGT. CDR3 nucleotides: TGTGCCAGCTGTGAGGTTAGCAATCAGCCCCAGCATTTT. This gives the protein CASCEVSNQPQHF.

CDR3 region: CASSQFHRGHTEAFF. CDR3 DNA sequence: TGTGCCAGCAGCCAATTTCACCGAGGTCACACTGAAGCTTTCTTT. This chain joins TRBV3-1 and TRBJ1-1; D call uncertain. Deletions cut 2 bases from V and 3 bases from J, with 13 bases between. Per germline, CDR1 LGHDT and CDR2 YNNKEL (reference sequence). The CDR3 has 15 residues.

In this sample, this clonotype turned up many times. This chain joins TRBV4-1 and TRBJ1-5; D possibly corresponds to TRBD1 (6 bases). The germline gives CDR1 MGHRA, CDR2 YSYEKL. The CDR3 sequence is 17 residues long. The germline V and J ends were trimmed by 0 bases and 2 bases, with 14 bases remaining between them. CDR3 DNA: TGCGCCAGCAGCCAAGAAGGGTCAGGGGTGGGCAATCAGCCCCAGCATTTT. Translated, it gives CASSQEGSGVGNQPQHF.

By sample fraction, this clonotype is medium-sized. The rearrangement uses TRBV30 and TRBJ2-1; D remains ambiguous. This CDR3 has 12 amino acids. The germline V gene encodes CDR1 GTSNPN and CDR2 SVGIG (reference sequence). CDR3 amino acids: CGLGPVGVEQFF. The CDR3, as DNA: TGTGGGCTGGGCCCAGTTGGGGTTGAGCAGTTCTTC.

CDR3 residues: CASSLTRGTEETQYF. The CDR3 region has the DNA TGCGCCAGCAGTTTGACCAGAGGGACCGAAGAGACCCAGTACTTC. The V gene is TRBV5-1, the J gene TRBJ2-5; either TRBD1 or TRBD2 may fit D (5 bases each). V lost 5 bases and J lost 3, with 17 bases in between. This CDR3 region has 15 residues. Germline V gene lookup returns CDR1 SGHRS and CDR2 YFSETQ.